These 21 T cell receptor beta chains were all obtained from the same sample, sequenced in a study of T cells in Graves' hyperthyroidism and ophthalmopathy. Amplified TCR beta CDR3 regions came from RNA transcripts. During a first-round RT-PCR of the TCR CDR3, the HTBI primer set was used. TCRdb used MiXCR to reprocess the multiplex PCR reads, holding one entry per CDR3 protein. Of around 370,000 distinct CDR3 sequences in the sample, about a fifth were seen once. The sequencing input was blood. The source of these receptors is a man between 18 and 29 years old with Graves' ophthalmopathy.

The chain combines TRBV10-1 with TRBJ1-6; D call uncertain. Trimming stripped 4 bases from V and 9 bases from J, with 10 bases between. The CDR3 contains 13 residues. Germline values: CDR1 WNHNN, CDR2 SYGVQD (reference sequence). The CDR3 region is CASSARLGSPLHF. In DNA form, the CDR3 reads TGCGCCAGCAGTGCCCGCCTCGGTTCACCCCTCCACTTT.

The rearrangement uses TRBV2 and TRBJ1-1; the match to TRBD1 covers 12 bases. J lost 2 bases, V lost 6 bases, and 10 bases had no gene match. Germline V gene lookup returns CDR1 SNHLY and CDR2 FYNNEI. The CDR3 is 17 residues long. The CDR3, as DNA: TGTGCCAGCAGCGCCCACCGGGACAGGGGGCGAAACACTGAAGCTTTCTTT. Translated, it gives CASSAHRDRGRNTEAFF.

This clonotype showed up just a few times. V is TRBV7-6 and J is TRBJ2-5; the match to TRBD2 covers 8 bases. Germline V gives CDR1 SGHVS, CDR2 FNYEAQ. V shed 2 bases and J 9 bases; nucleotides not matched to a gene: 23. There are 19 residues in the CDR3. CDR3 loop: CASSLTQGSGGPRMGAQYF. In DNA form, the CDR3 reads TGTGCCAGCAGCTTAACCCAGGGCAGCGGGGGCCCCCGGATGGGGGCCCAGTACTTC.

The chain employs TRBV14 and TRBJ2-7, with TRBD2 identical over 8 bases. CDR3 length: 15 amino acids. V gave up 3 bases and J gave up 0 bases; unmatched junction bases: 4. Germline CDR1 SGHDN, CDR2 FVKESK. CDR3 nucleotides: TGTGCCAGCAGCCAGACTAGCGTAAGCTCCTACGAGCAGTACTTC. Translation gives CASSQTSVSSYEQYF. The entire variable domain, with the rest obtained from reference TRBV14 and TRBJ2-7, is as follows: EAGVTQFPSHSVIEKGQTVTLRCDPISGHDNLYWYRRVMGKEIKFLLHFVKESKQDESGMPNNRFLAERTGGTYSTLKVQPAELEDSGVYFCASSQTSVSSYEQYFGPGTRLTVT.

This clonotype appeared many times. V usage is TRBV7-6 and J usage is TRBJ2-1; 7 bases match TRBD2. Germline assignment: CDR1 SGHVS and CDR2 FNYEAQ. The V and J ends lost 5 bases and 8 bases, in that order; junction bases with no gene match: 15. The CDR3 length is 16 residues. The CDR3 region is CASSPWPPTSSDEQFF. The CDR3 nucleotides are TGTGCCAGCAGCCCATGGCCCCCGACTAGCAGCGATGAGCAGTTCTTC.

This clonotype has only a few counts. This chain uses TRBV19 with TRBJ1-5; the match to TRBD1 covers 7 bases. The junction had 9 bases not matched to a gene; V was cut back by 5 bases and J by 5 bases. There are 15 residues in the CDR3. CDR1 LNHDA and CDR2 SQIVND come from the germline V gene (reference sequence). CDR3 DNA: TGTGCCAGTAGTGACTCAGGGGGAGTATATCAGCCCCAGCATTTT. Amino acids: CASSDSGGVYQPQHF.

This clonotype was counted many times. The chain couples TRBV2 to TRBJ1-5; perhaps TRBD1 as D (5 bases). The CDR3 is 13 amino acids. The germline V and J ends were trimmed by 6 bases and 4 bases, with 10 bases remaining between them. Germline V gene sequence: CDR1 SNHLY, CDR2 FYNNEI. Here the CDR3 DNA reads TGTGCCAGCAGCGACAGAATTAATCAGCCCCAGCATTTT. It is translated as CASSDRINQPQHF.

This clonotype was seen many times. V and J are TRBV6-6 and TRBJ2-3; 7 bases align to TRBD1. Unmatched junction bases numbered 4, after V lost 0 bases and J lost 1 base. Germline assignment: CDR1 MNHNY and CDR2 SVGAGI (reference sequence). CDR3 size: 16 residues. The CDR3 region has the DNA TGTGCCAGCAGTTACTCGAGGGGGCACGGCACAGATACGCAGTATTTT. It codes for CASSYSRGHGTDTQYF.

This clonotype appeared many times. The chain couples TRBV5-5 to TRBJ1-2; no definite D call. V dropped 0 bases and J dropped 2 bases, with 14 bases sitting between them. CDR3 size: 16 residues. Germline CDR1 is SGHKS and CDR2 is YYEKEE (reference sequence). CDR3 coding DNA: TGTGCCAGCAGCTTGGTAGTAGAAACGAGAAACTATGGCTACACCTTC. Translated: CASSLVVETRNYGYTF.

Ten or more counts support this clonotype. This sequence joins TRBV7-3 and TRBJ2-1; the D call may be TRBD1 or TRBD2 (5 bases each). Germline V gene sequence: CDR1 SGHTA, CDR2 FQGTGA. The CDR3 contains 15 residues. Trimming removed 4 bases at V and 5 bases at J, with 15 bases between. The CDR3 sequence: CASSSPGTVDNEQFF. DNA of the CDR3: TGTGCCAGCAGCTCCCCCGGGACCGTGGACAATGAGCAGTTCTTC. The variable domain in full, completed from reference TRBV7-3 and TRBJ2-1, reads GAGVSQTPSNKVTEKGKYVELRCDPISGHTALYWYRQSLGQGPEFLIYFQGTGAADDSGLPNDRFFAVRPEGSVSTLKIQRTERGDSAVYLCASSSPGTVDNEQFFGPGTRLTVL.

The chain combines TRBV5-1 with TRBJ2-1; 8 bases align to TRBD2. The CDR3 contains 15 residues. The germline gives CDR1 SGHRS, CDR2 YFSETQ. With 1 base clipped from V and 8 bases from J, the junction kept 8 bases outside the gene matches. CDR3: CASSLSRGGFYEQFF. CDR3 sequence (DNA): TGCGCCAGCAGCTTGTCACGGGGGGGCTTCTATGAGCAGTTCTTC.

By sample fraction, this clonotype is medium-sized. The V and J genes are TRBV2 and TRBJ1-1, with D uncertain. CDR1 is SNHLY and CDR2 is FYNNEI in the germline V gene. Between the trimmed V and J ends, which lost 2 bases and 1 base, there was a span of 5 bases. The CDR3 length is 13 residues. CDR3 protein: CASSELENTEAFF. The DNA of the CDR3 is TGTGCCAGCAGTGAATTGGAGAACACTGAAGCTTTCTTT.

V is TRBV13 and J is TRBJ2-2; 8 positions agree with TRBD2. The germline gives CDR1 PRHDT, CDR2 FYEKMQ (reference sequence). CDR3 size: 17 residues. The V and J ends lost 4 bases and 4 bases, in that order; junction bases with no gene match: 11. The CDR3 loop is CASSSDLGGGGTGELFF. In DNA, the CDR3 is TGTGCCAGCAGCTCGGACCTCGGGGGGGGCGGCACCGGGGAGCTGTTTTTT.

V and J are TRBV25-1 and TRBJ1-3; possible D gene TRBD1, 5 bases. Germline V gene data show CDR1 as MGHDK and CDR2 as SYGVNS. Between the trimmed V and J ends, which lost 1 base and 8 bases, there was a span of 12 bases. The CDR3 has 14 residues. CDR3 sequence (DNA): TGTGCCAGCAGTGAATGGCAGGGTGGGGACACCATATATTTT. This codes for CASSEWQGGDTIYF.

The V and J genes are TRBV9 and TRBJ2-7; 7 bases match TRBD1. The CDR3 loop spans 12 amino acids. Per the germline V gene, CDR1 is SGDLS and CDR2 is YYNGEE. Unmatched junction bases numbered 4, after V lost 4 bases and J lost 6 bases. CDR3 nucleotides: TGTGCCAGCAGCACAGGGGTAGGCGAGCAGTACTTC. Amino acid sequence: CASSTGVGEQYF.

The rearrangement links TRBV3-1 to TRBJ2-2; TRBD1 might be the D (5 bases). This CDR3 is built from 15 residues. V was trimmed by 4 bases and J by 4 bases, leaving 13 bases between them. The germline CDR1 and CDR2 sequences are LGHDT and YNNKEL (reference sequence). CDR3 nucleotides: TGTGCCAGCAGCCGACAGCCTCGAGGCACCGGGGAGCTGTTTTTT. This gives the protein CASSRQPRGTGELFF.

This clonotype was recorded once. The gene calls are TRBV5-6 and TRBJ2-5; 9 nucleotides line up with TRBD1. The germline gives CDR1 SGHDT, CDR2 YYEEEE. The CDR3 contains 16 residues. With V trimmed by 2 bases and J by 3 bases, 8 bases remained unmatched. The CDR3 protein is CASSLPGQGRKETQYF. CDR3 sequence (DNA): TGTGCCAGCAGCTTACCGGGACAGGGACGGAAAGAGACCCAGTACTTC.

This clonotype appeared many times. The V gene is TRBV7-8, the J gene TRBJ2-3; 8 bases fit TRBD2. V was clipped by 3 bases and J by 2 bases; unmatched bases: 10. Germline CDR1 and CDR2: SGHVS and FQNEAQ. This CDR3 has 17 amino acids. This CDR3 reads CASSFPGTRSFTDTQYF. DNA of the CDR3: TGTGCCAGCAGCTTCCCCGGGACTAGGTCCTTCACAGATACGCAGTATTTT.

Only a few counts were recorded for this clonotype. This chain links TRBV7-9 with TRBJ2-2; 8 positions agree with TRBD2. CDR3 length: 16 residues. The J segment lost 3 bases and the V segment lost 5 bases, leaving 8 bases of the junction unmatched. Germline V gene data show CDR1 as SEHNR and CDR2 as FQNEAQ (reference sequence). The CDR3 DNA is TGTGCCAGCAGCCCAAGTGGTAGCGGGGACACCGGGGAGCTGTTTTTT. As protein: CASSPSGSGDTGELFF.

This clonotype was found a few times. CDR3: CASSSPPEREQFF. In DNA, the CDR3 is TGCGCCAGCAGCTCCCCCCCCGAGAGAGAGCAGTTCTTC. The V call is TRBV5-1, the J call TRBJ2-1; D is unclear. The germline gives CDR1 SGHRS, CDR2 YFSETQ. The V and J ends lost 3 bases and 10 bases respectively, with 14 bases between them. This CDR3 is built from 13 residues.

The chain couples TRBV6-5 to TRBJ2-3; 8 positions agree with TRBD2. The CDR3 contains 18 residues. V shed 0 bases and J 3 bases; nucleotides not matched to a gene: 11. From germline, CDR1 is MNHEY and CDR2 SVGAGI. CDR3 coding DNA: TGTGCCAGCAGTTACTCGGCCCGGGGGGGCGAAGGGACAGATACGCAGTATTTT. Translating gives CASSYSARGGEGTDTQYF.